Following are 24 T cell receptor beta chains from one sample sequenced in a study of response to subunit inactivated influenza vaccine. TCRdb itself ran the RT-PCR reads through MiXCR, one entry per CDR3 protein. Among roughly 780,000 distinct CDR3 sequences listed, about 18% were seen once. The sample consisted of PBMCs from blood, taken 5 days after vaccination. Source of these receptors: a man between 45 and 60 years old who received an inactivated influenza vaccine.

This clonotype was recorded at least ten times. V and J are TRBV4-3 and TRBJ1-6; D unclear. The V end was cut by 0 bases, the J end by 8 bases, with 11 bases between. CDR3 length: 15 residues. CDR1 and CDR2 (germline): LGHNA, YSLEER. CDR3 DNA: TGCGCCAGCAGCCAAGATGCAGGACTCTATTCACCCCTCCACTTT. It specifies CASSQDAGLYSPLHF.

The genes are TRBV11-2 and TRBJ2-7, with TRBD1 as a possible D gene (6 bases). V was trimmed by 5 bases and J by 2 bases, leaving 13 bases between them. Germline loops: CDR1 SGHAT, CDR2 FQNNGV. The CDR3 extends over 14 amino acids. The CDR3: CASSQGRFTYEQYF. CDR3 sequence (DNA): TGTGCCAGCAGCCAGGGGCGCTTTACCTACGAGCAGTACTTC.

This clonotype has more than one count but fewer than ten. This chain joins TRBV9 and TRBJ2-2; D perhaps matches TRBD2 (5 bases). The CDR3 is 14 amino acids. V was trimmed by 0 bases and J by 5 bases, leaving 8 bases between them. CDR1 is SGDLS and CDR2 is YYNGEE in the germline V gene. The CDR3: CASSVVTGTGELFF. CDR3 coding DNA: TGTGCCAGCAGCGTAGTAACGGGGACCGGGGAGCTGTTTTTT.

For this clonotype: The germline gene is not matched at one end of the junction; a read error may be the cause. The J gene is TRBJ1-6, the V gene TRBV15; D ambiguous. Germline CDR1 is LNHNV and CDR2 is YYDKDF (reference sequence). This CDR3 contains 13 residues. The CDR3: CAASRQEDSPLHF. The CDR3 coding sequence is TGTGCCGCCAGCAGGCAGGAGGATTCACCCCTCCACTTT. Full variable domain (outside the CDR3, taken from reference TRBV15 and TRBJ1-6): DAMVIQNPRYQVTQFGKPVTLSCSQTLNHNVMYWYQQKSSQAPKLLFHYYDKDFNNEADTPDNFQSRRPNTSFCFLDIRSPGLGDTAMYLCAASRQEDSPLHFGNGTRLTVT.

In this sample, this clonotype turned up a few times. J is TRBJ2-6 and V is TRBV28; 8 nucleotides match TRBD1. Germline V gene data show CDR1 as MDHEN and CDR2 as SYDVKM. V gave up 9 bases and J gave up 2 bases; unmatched junction bases: 6. This CDR3 contains 15 residues. This chain's CDR3 is CASGQGIAGANVLTF. For the CDR3, the DNA is TGTGCCAGTGGACAGGGAATCGCTGGGGCCAACGTCCTGACTTTC.

The rearrangement uses TRBV5-1 and TRBJ2-7, with 13 bases fitting TRBD2. Unmatched junction bases numbered 14, after V lost 4 bases and J lost 4 bases. CDR1 SGHRS and CDR2 YFSETQ come from the germline V gene. This CDR3 has 18 residues. CDR3 sequence (DNA): TGCGCCAGCAGCAACGGACTAGCGGGAGTATCACCGCCTTACGAGCAGTACTTC. Translation gives CASSNGLAGVSPPYEQYF.

The chain joins TRBV7-2 to TRBJ2-3; the D call may be TRBD1 or TRBD2 (5 bases each). CDR1 SGHTA and CDR2 FQGNSA come from the germline V gene. CDR3 length equals 14 residues. Trimming took off 4 bases at V and 8 bases at J, with 16 bases between the two ends. The CDR3 loop is CASSSLPVGGTQYF. The CDR3 nucleotides read TGTGCCAGCAGCTCCCTGCCGGTTGGGGGTACGCAGTATTTT.

This clonotype was detected a few times. This chain uses TRBV20-1 with TRBJ2-7, with TRBD2 matching 10 bases. CDR3 length equals 14 residues. The germline V gene encodes CDR1 DFQATT and CDR2 SNEGSKA (reference sequence). The ends lost 5 bases at V and 5 bases at J; junction bases unmatched: 9. CDR3 loop: CSAPSGGAKNEQYF. In nucleotides, the CDR3 is TGCAGTGCTCCAAGCGGGGGGGCAAAGAACGAGCAGTACTTC.

V and J are TRBV7-9 and TRBJ1-6; D is perhaps TRBD1 (5 bases). V lost 4 bases, J lost 6 bases, and 16 bases lay in between. The CDR3 contains 16 residues. The germline CDR1 and CDR2 sequences are SEHNR and FQNEAQ (reference sequence). CDR3 loop: CASSSPGSGTNSPLHF. The CDR3 DNA is TGTGCCAGCAGCTCCCCCGGATCAGGGACTAATTCACCCCTCCACTTT.

This clonotype was seen more than once but under ten times. CDR3 DNA sequence: TGCGCCAGCAGCCCCATGGGTGCAGGGGAGACCCAGTACTTC. Amino acid sequence: CASSPMGAGETQYF. The chain links TRBV5-1 to TRBJ2-5; weak D call: TRBD1 (5 bases). The CDR3 runs to 14 residues. Trimming removed 4 bases at V and 5 bases at J, with 15 bases between. Looked up from germline, CDR1 is SGHRS and CDR2 is YFSETQ.

The chain joins TRBV7-9 to TRBJ2-1, with TRBD1 identical over 9 bases. With V trimmed by 0 bases and J by 11 bases, 11 bases remained unmatched. The germline V gene encodes CDR1 SEHNR and CDR2 FQNEAQ (reference sequence). The CDR3 is made up of 16 amino acids. This CDR3 is CASSLASTRDRVKQFF. In DNA form, the CDR3 reads TGTGCCAGCAGCTTAGCAAGTACGAGGGACAGGGTAAAGCAGTTCTTC.

This clonotype has ten or more counts. The chain links TRBV7-2 to TRBJ2-1; TRBD2 is a possible D gene (6 bases). Trimming shortened V by 4 bases and J by 3 bases, and 16 bases separated the two germline ends. The CDR3 runs 16 residues. CDR1 is SGHTA, CDR2 FQGNSA, per germline. The CDR3 DNA is TGTGCCAGCAGCTCGTTAGGCGGGGCGGGCTACAATGAGCAGTTCTTC. Translation: CASSSLGGAGYNEQFF.

The chain carries TRBV7-9 and TRBJ1-5; D remains ambiguous. The CDR3 has 12 residues. Germline loops: CDR1 SEHNR, CDR2 FQNEAQ (reference sequence). The V end was cut by 5 bases, the J end by 5 bases, with 7 bases between. CDR3 sequence reads: CASSLHDQPQHF. The CDR3 DNA is TGTGCCAGCAGCCTCCACGATCAGCCCCAGCATTTT.

This clonotype is a singleton in its sample. This chain joins TRBV11-2 and TRBJ1-3; D remains ambiguous. This CDR3 comprises 15 residues. V shed 5 bases and J shed 4 bases, with 15 bases lying between them. Germline V lookup: CDR1 SGHAT, CDR2 FQNNGV. The CDR3 coding sequence is TGTGCCAGCAGCGCCAAGTCTGGAAACGGAAACACCATATATTTT. It specifies CASSAKSGNGNTIYF.

Details on this clonotype: The junction departs from germline at one end; a sequencing error may be responsible. The chain is built from TRBV28 and TRBJ2-3, with 10 bases matching TRBD2. The CDR3 covers 16 residues. Germline assignment: CDR1 MDHEN and CDR2 SYDVKM. As DNA, the CDR3 is TGTGCCAGCAGCATTTTAAGGACTAGCGGAAGAGATACGCATTATTTT. This encodes CASSILRTSGRDTHYF.

This clonotype was counted only a few times. This chain connects TRBV9 to TRBJ2-7, with D tentatively TRBD2 (6 bases). The V end was cut by 5 bases, the J end by 6 bases, with 18 bases between. CDR3 length: 14 residues. The germline V gene encodes CDR1 SGDLS and CDR2 YYNGEE. The CDR3 DNA reads as TGTGCCAGCAGGAGAGGTCCGGGAGAGGGCGAGCAGTACTTC. Its protein is CASRRGPGEGEQYF.

J is TRBJ2-1 and V is TRBV7-6; D is possibly TRBD2 (6 bases). The CDR3 length is 16 residues. V lost 1 base and J 2 bases, leaving 12 bases between the germline ends. Germline V gene data show CDR1 as SGHVS and CDR2 as FNYEAQ. The CDR3 spells CASSLGRGGTYNEQFF. CDR3 bases: TGTGCCAGCAGCTTAGGGCGGGGAGGTACCTACAATGAGCAGTTCTTC.

The chain is built from TRBV11-2 and TRBJ2-5; 13 nucleotides match TRBD2. V lost 1 base and J lost 4; bases outside the gene matches: 9. The CDR3 runs to 18 residues. The germline V gene encodes CDR1 SGHAT and CDR2 FQNNGV. CDR3 in DNA: TGTGCCAGCAGCTTAGGGACTAGCGGGAGAGGAGGTATAGAGACCCAGTACTTC. It translates to CASSLGTSGRGGIETQYF.

J is TRBJ2-2 and V is TRBV29-1, with TRBD2 matching over 9 bases. V lost 5 bases, J lost 4 bases, and 5 bases stayed unmatched. Germline V lookup: CDR1 SQVTM, CDR2 ANQGSEA. This CDR3 spans 14 amino acids. In DNA, the CDR3 is TGCAGCGTTCGAGCGGGGGGCTCCACCGGGGAGCTGTTTTTT. Translating it yields CSVRAGGSTGELFF.

This clonotype was detected many times. The gene calls are TRBV12-3 or TRBV12-4 and TRBJ2-3, with D possibly matching TRBD2 (5 bases). This CDR3 is 14 amino acids long. The V and J ends lost 4 bases and 1 base respectively, with 9 bases between them. The CDR3 loop reads CASSSEVGTDTQYF. The CDR3 bases are TGTGCCAGCAGTTCGGAGGTTGGCACAGATACGCAGTATTTT.

This clonotype has just a few counts. The chain is built from TRBV20-1 and TRBJ2-7; the D is unclear. The CDR3 contains 13 residues. Looked up from germline, CDR1 is DFQATT and CDR2 is SNEGSKA (reference sequence). V lost 5 bases to trimming and J lost 7 bases, with 18 bases between them. CDR3 sequence (DNA): TGCAGTGCTCCCTTGAGAGTATCGCGGGAGCAGTACTTC. Protein: CSAPLRVSREQYF.

The chain couples TRBV7-9 to TRBJ2-7; D unclear. CDR1 SEHNR and CDR2 FQNEAQ come from the germline V gene (reference sequence). The CDR3 totals 12 residues. Trimming took off 1 base at V and 7 bases at J, with 8 bases between the two ends. The CDR3 nucleotides read TGTGCCAGCAGCTTAGGTGGTAAGGAGCAGTACTTC. This translates into CASSLGGKEQYF.

The chain uses TRBV7-2 and TRBJ2-5; 11 nucleotides match TRBD2. The CDR3 contains 17 residues. Germline V gene lookup returns CDR1 SGHTA and CDR2 FQGNSA. Trimming cost V 2 bases and J 5 bases; bases outside gene matches: 10. Here the CDR3 DNA reads TGTGCCAGCAGCTTACTAGCGGGGGGCATTAGGGGGGAGACCCAGTACTTC. As protein: CASSLLAGGIRGETQYF.

The chain is built from TRBV20-1 and TRBJ1-4; D is unresolved. The CDR3 is 10 residues long. Germline assignment: CDR1 DFQATT and CDR2 SNEGSKA (reference sequence). V was clipped by 5 bases and J by 7 bases, with 5 bases between them. CDR3 loop: CSAQGEKLFF. CDR3 sequence (DNA): TGCAGTGCTCAAGGTGAAAAACTGTTTTTT.